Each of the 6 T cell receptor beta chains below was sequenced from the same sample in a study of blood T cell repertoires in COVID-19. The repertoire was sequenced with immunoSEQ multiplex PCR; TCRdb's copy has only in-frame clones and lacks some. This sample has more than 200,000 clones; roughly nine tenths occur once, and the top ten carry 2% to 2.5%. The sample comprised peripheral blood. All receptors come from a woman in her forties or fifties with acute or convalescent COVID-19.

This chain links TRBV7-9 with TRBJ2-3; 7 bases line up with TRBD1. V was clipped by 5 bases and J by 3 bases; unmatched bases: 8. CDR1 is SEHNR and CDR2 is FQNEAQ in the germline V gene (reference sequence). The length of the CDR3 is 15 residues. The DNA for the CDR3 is TGTGCCAGCAGCCCGATGACAGGGTGGACAGATACGCAGTATTTT. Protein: CASSPMTGWTDTQYF.

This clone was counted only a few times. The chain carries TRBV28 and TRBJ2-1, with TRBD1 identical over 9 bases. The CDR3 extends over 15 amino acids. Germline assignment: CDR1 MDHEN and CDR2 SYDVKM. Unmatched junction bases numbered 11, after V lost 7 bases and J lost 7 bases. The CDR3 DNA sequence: TGTGCCAGCAACGTGCCGGGACAGGGTCGAAATGAGCAGTTCTTC. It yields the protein CASNVPGQGRNEQFF.

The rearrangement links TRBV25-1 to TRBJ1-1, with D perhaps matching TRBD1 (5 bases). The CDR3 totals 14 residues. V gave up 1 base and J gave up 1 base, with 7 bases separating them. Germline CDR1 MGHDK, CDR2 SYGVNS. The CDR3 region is CASSEFGGNTEAFF. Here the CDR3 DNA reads TGTGCCAGCAGTGAATTCGGGGGGAACACTGAAGCTTTCTTT.

The CDR3 nucleotides are TGTGCCAGCAGCAAAAAAGTTAAGCGGGAGGCCTCCTACGAGCAGTACTTC. Protein: CASSKKVKREASYEQYF. The rearrangement uses TRBV21-1 and TRBJ2-7; the table's D gene call, TRBD2, was not cross checked with the DNA. TRBV21-1 is a listed pseudogene. This CDR3 has 17 residues.

As DNA, the CDR3 is TGTGCCAGCAGCGCGAGCGGGAGGGTGAACACCGGGGAGCTGTTTTTT. Translating it yields CASSASGRVNTGELFF. This chain uses TRBV6-6 with TRBJ2-2; 10 nucleotides line up with TRBD2. The ends lost 6 bases at V and 1 base at J; junction bases unmatched: 5. Germline CDR1 is MNHNY and CDR2 is SVGAGI (reference sequence). The CDR3 is 16 amino acids.

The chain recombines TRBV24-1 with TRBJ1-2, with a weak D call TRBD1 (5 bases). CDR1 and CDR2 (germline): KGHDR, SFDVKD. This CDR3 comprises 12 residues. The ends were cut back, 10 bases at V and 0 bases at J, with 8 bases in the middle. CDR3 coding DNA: TGTGCCACAGGGGCGGCTAACTATGGCTACACCTTC. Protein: CATGAANYGYTF.